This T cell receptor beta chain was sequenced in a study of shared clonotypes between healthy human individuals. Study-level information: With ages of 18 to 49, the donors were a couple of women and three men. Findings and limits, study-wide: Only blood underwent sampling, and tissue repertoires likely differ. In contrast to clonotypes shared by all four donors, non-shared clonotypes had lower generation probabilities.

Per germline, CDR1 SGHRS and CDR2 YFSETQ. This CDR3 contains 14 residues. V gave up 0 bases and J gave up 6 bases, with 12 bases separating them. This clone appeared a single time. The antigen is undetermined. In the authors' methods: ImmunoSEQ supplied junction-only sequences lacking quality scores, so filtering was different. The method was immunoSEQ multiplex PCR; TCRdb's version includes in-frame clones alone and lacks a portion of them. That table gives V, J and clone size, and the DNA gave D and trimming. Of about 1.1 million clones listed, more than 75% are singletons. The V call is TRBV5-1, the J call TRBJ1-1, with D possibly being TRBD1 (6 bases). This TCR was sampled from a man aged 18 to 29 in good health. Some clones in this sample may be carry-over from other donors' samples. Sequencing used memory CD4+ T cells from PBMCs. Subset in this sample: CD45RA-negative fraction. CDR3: CASSLDQGRSEAFF. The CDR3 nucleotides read TGCGCCAGCAGCTTGGATCAGGGGCGGTCTGAAGCTTTCTTT. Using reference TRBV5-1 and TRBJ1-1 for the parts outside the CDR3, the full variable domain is KAGVTQTPRYLIKTRGQQVTLSCSPISGHRSVSWYQQTPGQGLQFLFEYFSETQRNKGNFPGRFSGRQFSNSRSEMNVSTLELGDSALYLCASSLDQGRSEAFFGQGTRLTVV.